This T cell receptor (beta chain) was observed in a study of blood T cells in healthy people across ages (dated by TCRdb to about 2015). For the study in its entirety: Template switching captured roughly one uniquely barcoded TCR beta cDNA molecule per two T cells in model experiments. The study analyzed two additional independent replicas of 1 million unique cDNA reads from the same blood draw for two donors, one aged 18 to 29 and one aged 80 or older. Four age groups were formed from the donors: young (average 16 years), middle-aged (approximately 41), aged (approximately 60) and long-lived (about 80). To track age-related changes in TCR beta repertoire diversity, the study relied on deep sequencing normalized with unique cDNA molecular identifiers. Study-wide findings and limitations: The long-lived group showed more naive CD4+ T cells, fewer expanded clones and increased TCR diversity than the aged group, suggesting age selection. There was a strong correlation between observed TCR beta diversity and the percentage of naive T cells measured by flow cytometry. Observed TCR beta diversity per million T cells fell roughly linearly with age, and a significant reduction was already apparent by age about 38. Estimates of total diversity from one million sequenced T cells were regarded as lower bounds and underestimates. Donor CMV infection status was unknown, potentially confounding age-related changes in expanded clonotypes. Conclusive comparison of naive and antigen-experienced compartments was prevented by the profiling of bulk unsorted PBMCs.

Notes on this clonotype: What antigen it recognizes has not been identified. Nothing much larger sits one base from this clone, and base qualities are not available.

The donors were roughly 40 Caucasian individuals from Russia, aged roughly 6 to 100 years, who were systemically healthy. Approximately 9.3 milliliters of peripheral blood were collected from each donor into EDTA-treated Vacutainer tubes. Ficoll-Paque density-gradient centrifugation was used to isolate PBMCs, with at least 7 million per sample. Total RNA was extracted from PBMCs with Trizol reagent, with at least 5.5 micrograms obtained per sample. Naive CD45RAhigh/CD27high T cell percentages were measured by flow cytometry on a PBMC aliquot from every donor. Library generation was performed with 5' RACE. The instrument given in TCRdb is Illumina HiSeq 2500. A second roughly 6 to 11 cycle PCR used a sample-barcoded 5' primer and a J-beta primer mix. A template-switch 5' adaptor carrying 12 random nucleotides introduced a unique molecular identifier onto each TCR beta cDNA molecule. At least 2.5 million CDR3-containing paired-end reads were obtained from each sample. First-strand cDNA synthesis was performed from all RNA using the Mint cDNA synthesis kit, with priming by a TRBC-specific oligonucleotide. Following uracil-DNA glycosylase treatment, a first 18-cycle PCR with universal primers M1SS and BC2_uni_R was performed on all cDNA. From the authors' description of their analysis: For normalization, 1 million high-quality reads, each with a distinct molecular identifier, were randomly selected from each sample. Instead of being binned into consensus sequences, reads with shared molecular identifiers were discarded. CDR3 identification, clonotype clustering and error correction used MiTCR with a Q25 quality threshold and the strictest error-elimination algorithm. A nonparametric unseen species model with Euler transformation was used to estimate lower-bound total TCR beta diversity. Using fastp at Q25 and MiXCR, TCRdb reprocessed the public reads and kept productive beta chains. When rows share a CDR3 protein, they turn into one entry using the most common DNA and genes. TCRdb's processing, not the authors' own work, is the source of the V and J calls. This sample lists 600,000 to 850,000 distinct CDR3 sequences; around 25% were detected once. The ten largest clones capture more than 8% of the sample.

The junction carries 12 bases between V and J, which are trimmed by 7 bases and 2 bases respectively. The CDR3 numbers 13 residues from cysteine through phenylalanine. Kept here is only the CDR3 DNA, which spans 39 bases and is read in frame from base 1. These records were also assigned to another study, of T cells of mothers and their children. As the second paper documents: Nine systemically healthy Caucasian individuals, comprising three mothers and their six children, were included as donors. cDNA synthesis used all of the extracted RNA, with roughly 1.5 ug of RNA in each 15 ul reaction. In the second PCR, the M1S primer added sample barcodes and 2-4 random nucleotides. Each mother yielded over 9.5 million TCR beta CDR3 reads and each child 3 million to 3.5 million reads. In both related and unrelated pairs, thymic selection shapes the output of TCR recombination in a similar way, with inherited differences having only a minor effect. Normalized repertoire overlap in related mother-child pairs was always slightly higher than in unrelated mother-child pairs, but the difference was never significant. With a sensitivity of about 100 clones per million clonotypes, no persistent microchimeric T cell clones were detected. In the study, deep NGS was used to compare the TCR beta repertoires of mothers and children, and features distinguishing related mother-child pairs from unrelated individuals were sought. On average, the children were approximately 11 +/- 4 years old, while the mothers were about 37 +/- 4 years old. Libraries were sequenced on Illumina HiSeq 2000 with 100+100 nt paired-end reads after adapter ligation with NEBNext reagents. To prevent cross-contamination, the mother and child libraries were prepared one month apart and sequenced in separate runs. For each donor, between roughly 450,000 and 2,200,000 distinct TCR beta clonotypes were identified. Naive TCR beta clonotypes were estimated from low-frequency clonotypes matched to each donor's FACS-determined naive share, without sorting.

The TCR was taken from a boy younger than 18 in good health. The specimen sequenced was blood. The chain couples TRBV12-3 or TRBV12-4 to TRBJ2-7, and possibly TRBD2, on 6 matching bases. The CDR3 region has the sequence CASTDGRTYEQYF. The sequenced DNA: TGTGCCAGCACCGATGGGAGGACCTACGAGCAGTACTTC.